Listed here are 24 T cell receptor beta chains from one sample, sequenced in a study of blood T cell repertoires in COVID-19. The assay was immunoSEQ multiplex PCR, and TCRdb's table has in-frame clones only and misses some. The sample shows approximately 38,000 clones, 91% of them seen only once. Specimen: peripheral blood. The origin of the receptors is a woman older than 75 with acute or convalescent COVID-19.

This clone showed up just once. V and J are TRBV27 and TRBJ2-7; 9 bases are shared with TRBD1. This CDR3 has 15 residues. V gave up 6 bases and J gave up 2 bases; unmatched junction bases: 8. CDR1 is MNHEY and CDR2 is SMNVEV in the germline V gene (reference sequence). CDR3 sequence (DNA): TGTGCCAGCAGCCTAATGACAGGGGGGCCCTACGAGCAGTACTTC. It is translated as CASSLMTGGPYEQYF.

The chain recombines TRBV19 with TRBJ1-5; 9 bases line up with TRBD1. Germline V gene sequence: CDR1 LNHDA, CDR2 SQIVND (reference sequence). The CDR3 covers 15 residues. Losses at the gene ends were 6 bases for V and 5 bases for J; bases not matched to a gene: 8. DNA of the CDR3: TGTGCCAGTAGACCAACAGGGGGCGGGGATCAGCCCCAGCATTTT. This codes for CASRPTGGGDQPQHF.

The J gene is TRBJ2-1, the V gene TRBV7-9; 8 bases map to TRBD1. Germline CDR1 is SEHNR and CDR2 is FQNEAQ (reference sequence). Trimming at V came to 5 bases and at J to 7 bases, leaving 10 bases not matched to a gene. The CDR3 is made up of 15 amino acids. For the CDR3, the DNA is TGTGCCAGCAGCCCGGTCGGACAGGGATGGAATGAGCAGTTCTTC. This gives the protein CASSPVGQGWNEQFF.

The CDR3 nucleotides read TGTGCCAGCAAAGACACTCAAGAGGCTTTCTTT. This translates into CASKDTQEAFF. The V call is TRBV12-3 or TRBV12-4, the J call TRBJ1-1, with D unclear. This CDR3 comprises 11 residues. V was clipped by 7 bases and J by 11 bases, with 14 bases between them.

This rearrangement joins TRBV30 to TRBJ2-5; 8 bases are a match to TRBD2. Trimming took 5 bases from V and 2 from J; bases not matched to a gene: 10. The CDR3 contains 15 residues. Germline V gene sequence: CDR1 GTSNPN, CDR2 SVGIG (reference sequence). The CDR3, as DNA: TGTGCCTGGTCAATGGGACTAGGAGTTCAAGAGACCCAGTACTTC. Translated: CAWSMGLGVQETQYF.

The chain is built from TRBV3-1 (or the pseudogene TRBV3-2) and TRBJ2-4; 7 bases agree with TRBD1. Germline V gives CDR1 LGHDT, CDR2 YNNKEL (reference sequence). The CDR3 sequence is 13 residues long. The ends lost 3 bases at V and 10 bases at J; junction bases unmatched: 6. CDR3: CASSHRTGEIQYF. In DNA form, the CDR3 reads TGTGCCAGCAGCCACCGGACAGGAGAAATTCAGTACTTC.

V usage is TRBV5-1 and J usage is TRBJ1-2; D is undetermined. The ends were cut back, 0 bases at V and 0 bases at J, with 6 bases in the middle. From germline, CDR1 is SGHRS and CDR2 YFSETQ. The CDR3 loop spans 14 amino acids. CDR3 in DNA: TGCGCCAGCAGCTTGGATCCAGCTAACTATGGCTACACCTTC. This codes for CASSLDPANYGYTF.

This chain links TRBV5-4 with TRBJ1-1, with D perhaps matching TRBD1 (5 bases). CDR1 and CDR2 (germline): SGHNT, YYREEE (reference sequence). Trimming shortened V by 3 bases and J by 4 bases, and 16 bases separated the two germline ends. The length of the CDR3 is 15 residues. CDR3 nucleotides: TGTGCCAGCAGCTCTCGAGACAGACCTGGCACTGAAGCTTTCTTT. Protein product: CASSSRDRPGTEAFF.

V and J are TRBV5-1 and TRBJ1-5; the match to TRBD1 covers 9 bases. Per germline, CDR1 SGHRS and CDR2 YFSETQ. The CDR3 length is 14 residues. Trimming at V came to 3 bases and at J to 2 bases, leaving 0 bases not matched to a gene. CDR3 coding DNA: TGCGCCAGCAGCTGGACAGGGGGCAATCAGCCCCAGCATTTT. Amino acids: CASSWTGGNQPQHF.

This sequence joins TRBV7-8 and TRBJ2-1, with D maybe TRBD2 (5 bases). V dropped 1 base and J dropped 7 bases, with 8 bases sitting between them. CDR1 and CDR2 (germline): SGHVS, FQNEAQ. This CDR3 is built from 13 residues. CDR3 DNA: TGTGCCAGCAGCTTAGTCCGGGGAAATGAGCAGTTCTTC. This sequence encodes CASSLVRGNEQFF.

This chain uses TRBV19 with TRBJ2-6, with a weak D call TRBD2 (6 bases). The V gene's germline CDR1 is LNHDA and CDR2 SQIVND (reference sequence). CDR3 size: 20 residues. V was trimmed by 0 bases and J by 0 bases, leaving 18 bases between them. CDR3 protein: CASSIDLMGGLISGANVLTF. For the CDR3, the DNA is TGTGCCAGTAGTATAGATCTCATGGGGGGTTTGATCTCTGGGGCCAACGTCCTGACTTTC.

V gene TRBV9 combines with J gene TRBJ2-3, with D perhaps matching TRBD2 (6 bases). CDR1 is SGDLS and CDR2 is YYNGEE in the germline V gene. The germline V and J ends were trimmed by 5 bases and 3 bases, with 22 bases remaining between them. CDR3 length: 17 amino acids. The CDR3 sequence: CASSARDAQWTTDTQYF. Written as DNA, the CDR3 is TGTGCCAGCAGTGCGCGGGACGCTCAATGGACGACAGATACGCAGTATTTT.

The chain joins TRBV3-1 (or the pseudogene TRBV3-2) to TRBJ2-3; 8 bases line up with TRBD2. The V gene's germline CDR1 is LGHDT and CDR2 YNNKEL (reference sequence). The trim removed 0 bases at V and 7 bases at J, leaving 12 bases unmatched. The CDR3 is 17 amino acids. CDR3 nucleotides: TGTGCCAGCAGCCAAGATAGGGCTAGCGGGCCAACTTATACGCAGTATTTT. It is translated as CASSQDRASGPTYTQYF.

The rearrangement joins TRBV2 to TRBJ2-5, with 7 bases lining up with TRBD1. V shed 3 bases, J shed 1 base, and the junction held 2 bases outside the gene matches. Germline CDR1 reads SNHLY; CDR2 reads FYNNEI. The CDR3 has 14 residues. CDR3 in DNA: TGTGCCAGCAGTGAGGGACAGCTCCAAGAGACCCAGTACTTC. Translated: CASSEGQLQETQYF.

This clone appeared a single time. The CDR3 DNA follows: TGTGCCAGCAGTTCGGGACTAGCGGGGCTGACAGATACGCAGTATTTT. This sequence encodes CASSSGLAGLTDTQYF. The rearrangement joins TRBV27 to TRBJ2-3, with TRBD2 matching 13 bases. This CDR3 spans 16 amino acids. The J segment lost 3 bases and the V segment lost 4 bases, leaving 4 bases of the junction unmatched. In germline, CDR1 is MNHEY, CDR2 SMNVEV (reference sequence).

This sequence joins TRBV30 and TRBJ1-1; a weak D match, TRBD1 (5 bases). The CDR3 is made up of 13 amino acids. From germline, CDR1 is GTSNPN and CDR2 SVGIG (reference sequence). V lost 5 bases and J lost 10, with 20 bases in between. The CDR3 nucleotides are TGTGCCTGGGTTAAGGTAGGGGTGGCCGGAGCTTTCTTT. This translates into CAWVKVGVAGAFF.

The chain recombines TRBV7-2 with TRBJ1-2; 7 nucleotides align to TRBD1. The V and J ends lost 1 base and 3 bases, in that order; junction bases with no gene match: 2. Germline-derived CDR1 and CDR2 are SGHTA and FQGNSA. The CDR3 loop spans 14 amino acids. The CDR3 loop is CASSLETGDYGYTF. CDR3 DNA: TGTGCCAGCAGCTTAGAAACAGGGGACTATGGCTACACCTTC.

The V gene is TRBV7-2, the J gene TRBJ1-1; D unresolved. The germline gives CDR1 SGHTA, CDR2 FQGNSA. The CDR3 consists of 14 residues. Trimming removed 7 bases from V and 2 bases from J, with 14 bases in between. The CDR3 here is CASTQYSPNTEAFF. The CDR3 DNA is TGTGCCAGCACTCAGTACAGCCCTAACACTGAAGCTTTCTTT.

The rearrangement joins TRBV7-2 to TRBJ2-7; D is undetermined. The CDR3 spans 14 residues. The germline gives CDR1 SGHTA, CDR2 FQGNSA. V was shortened by 2 bases and J by 1 base, with 9 bases between the two germline ends. In DNA form, the CDR3 reads TGTGCCAGCAGCTTAAGCTTCATATCCTACGAGCAGTACTTC. Translating gives CASSLSFISYEQYF.

J is TRBJ2-5 and V is TRBV5-5, with 7 positions matching TRBD2. Germline CDR1 reads SGHKS; CDR2 reads YYEKEE (reference sequence). V lost 4 bases and J lost 2; bases outside the gene matches: 14. This CDR3 is built from 17 residues. Here the CDR3 DNA reads TGTGCCAGCAGCCCCACTAGGGCAGCCGGGGGGCAAGAGACCCAGTACTTC. Its translation is CASSPTRAAGGQETQYF.

The rearrangement links TRBV2 to TRBJ2-3; D is unclear. V lost 3 bases to trimming and J lost 6 bases, with 4 bases between them. The CDR3 is made up of 11 amino acids. CDR1 and CDR2 (germline): SNHLY, FYNNEI. The CDR3 DNA reads TGTGCCAGCAGTGACAGGGATACGCAGTATTTT. Translated, it gives CASSDRDTQYF.

V and J are TRBV5-1 and TRBJ1-1, with 8 bases identical to TRBD1. Unmatched junction bases numbered 10, after V lost 5 bases and J lost 4 bases. This CDR3 contains 15 residues. CDR1 is SGHRS, CDR2 YFSETQ, per germline. This chain's CDR3 is CASRVQGAMSTEAFF. DNA of the CDR3: TGCGCCAGCAGAGTGCAGGGGGCGATGAGCACTGAAGCTTTCTTT.

The chain uses TRBV6-5 and TRBJ2-3; D is possibly TRBD2 (5 bases). V was shortened by 9 bases and J by 1 base, with 17 bases between the two germline ends. The CDR3 spans 15 residues. The germline V gene has CDR1 MNHEY and CDR2 SVGAGI. The CDR3 DNA sequence: TGTGCCAGTCTTTCGGGCTCCGGGGGCACAGATACGCAGTATTTT. Amino acids: CASLSGSGGTDTQYF.

The genes are TRBV12-3 or TRBV12-4 and TRBJ2-5; D is unclear. CDR3 length: 13 amino acids. With 3 bases removed from V and 4 bases from J, the gap between germline ends came to 9 bases. The DNA of the CDR3 is TGTGCCAGCAGTTTTTACAGACGAGAGACCCAGTACTTC. Its protein product is CASSFYRRETQYF.